A selection of T cell receptor beta chains follows, all from one sample in a study of beta chain features in type 1 diabetes. Sequencing used immunoSEQ multiplex PCR; TCRdb keeps in-frame clones, though not all of them. The repertoire holds 600,000 to 650,000 clones, roughly a sixth seen once, with 0.07% to 0.095% in the top ten. Sequenced input: naive CD4+ T cells from blood. These TCRs come from a young man in good health. The CDR3 runs from the conserved cysteine through the conserved F or W. D genes are given only for firm matches. Clone size is stated in some rows and not others, as once, few, many or a class when expanded.

cdr3_length clone_size j_call d_call v_call cdr3_aa cdr3_nt
12 NA TRBJ2-3 NA TRBV29-1 CSGRGLTDTQYF TGCAGCGGGAGGGGGCTCACAGATACGCAGTATTTT
13 NA TRBJ1-4 NA TRBV30 CAWGERHNEKLFF TGTGCCTGGGGTGAACGCCATAATGAAAAACTGTTTTTT
20 few TRBJ2-6 NA TRBV9 CASSVRSTVWLESGANVLTF TGTGCCAGCAGCGTACGTTCCACCGTTTGGCTCGAATCTGGGGCCAACGTCCTGACTTTC
16 NA TRBJ2-1 TRBD2 TRBV7-2 CASSARLAGKSNEQFF TGTGCCAGCAGCGCAAGACTAGCGGGGAAGAGCAATGAGCAGTTCTTC
17 NA TRBJ2-3 NA TRBV5-4 CASSSRTDSGVVDTQYF TGTGCCAGCAGCTCCCGGACAGATTCCGGGGTGGTCGATACGCAGTATTTT
15 few TRBJ2-5 TRBD1 TRBV18 CASSPPGQGQETQYF TGTGCCAGCTCACCACCCGGACAGGGACAAGAGACCCAGTACTTC
14 NA TRBJ1-2 TRBD1 TRBV29-1 CSVGGTAWVYGYTF TGCAGCGTGGGTGGGACAGCGTGGGTCTATGGCTACACCTTC
13 NA TRBJ1-1 NA TRBV30 CAWTRNMNTEAFF TGTGCCTGGACACGGAACATGAACACTGAAGCTTTCTTT
12 few TRBJ1-1 NA TRBV2 CASSKGWTEAFF TGTGCCAGCAGCAAGGGTTGGACTGAAGCTTTCTTT
13 NA TRBJ1-5 NA TRBV7-6 CASSTYSNQPQHF TGTGCCAGCAGTACCTATAGCAATCAGCCCCAGCATTTT
14 NA TRBJ1-5 NA TRBV28 CASSRDSFNQPQHF TGTGCCAGCAGCCGAGACAGTTTCAATCAGCCCCAGCATTTT
14 few TRBJ2-1 NA TRBV7-2 CASSQDRRPNEQFF TGCGCCAGCAGCCAAGATAGACGGCCTAATGAGCAGTTCTTC
16 NA TRBJ1-2 TRBD1 TRBV9 CASSVVGAGGASGYTF TGTGCCAGCAGCGTAGTTGGGGCAGGGGGCGCTTCTGGCTACACCTTC
11 NA TRBJ1-3 NA TRBV2 CASSPGNTIYF TGTGCCAGCAGCCCAGGAAACACCATATATTTT
10 few TRBJ2-7 NA TRBV29-1 CSAKAGEQYF TGCAGCGCTAAAGCGGGCGAGCAGTACTTC
18 NA TRBJ2-5 NA TRBV15 CATSRDRGTDASIETQYF TGTGCCACCAGCAGAGATCGCGGGACCGACGCATCTATAGAGACCCAGTACTTC
14 few TRBJ2-5 TRBD2 TRBV7-3 CASSLTPTSQTQYF TGTGCCAGCAGCTTAACTCCGACTAGCCAGACCCAGTACTTC
15 NA TRBJ2-1 TRBD2 TRBV18 CASSPGLVVYNEQFF TGTGCCAGCTCACCAGGACTAGTGGTCTACAATGAGCAGTTCTTC
16 NA TRBJ2-2 TRBD2 TRBV5-1 CASSFTSGGSSGELFF TGCGCCAGCAGCTTCACTAGCGGGGGCAGCTCCGGGGAGCTGTTTTTT
14 NA TRBJ1-1 NA TRBV7-3 CASSLAPIQVEAFF TGTGCCAGCAGCTTAGCCCCCATTCAGGTCGAAGCTTTCTTT
15 NA TRBJ2-5 TRBD1 TRBV4-3 CASSHGDRDQETQYF TGCGCCAGCAGCCACGGGGACAGGGACCAAGAGACCCAGTACTTC
12 many TRBJ2-4 NA TRBV19 CASSLRDDIQYF TGTGCCAGTAGCCTCCGGGACGACATTCAGTACTTC
14 NA TRBJ2-7 NA TRBV7-8 CASSFTAGRNEQYF TGTGCCAGCAGCTTCACGGCGGGGCGGAACGAGCAGTACTTC
14 few TRBJ1-2 NA TRBV29-1 CSVASGSGWVGYTF TGCAGCGTTGCCTCGGGGTCAGGGTGGGTTGGCTACACCTTC
16 few TRBJ2-4 TRBD1 TRBV18 CASSSNRDRDANIQYF TGTGCCAGCTCATCGAACCGGGACAGGGATGCAAACATTCAGTACTTC
15 NA TRBJ2-7 TRBD1 TRBV4-3 CASSQGQGSSHEQYF TGCGCCAGCAGCCAGGGACAGGGTAGCAGCCACGAGCAGTACTTC
13 NA TRBJ1-1 NA TRBV4-2 CASSRWGNTEAFF TGTGCCAGCAGTCGGTGGGGGAACACTGAAGCTTTCTTT
12 NA TRBJ1-5 NA TRBV29-1 CSVGGSNQPQHF TGCAGCGTGGGGGGGAGCAATCAGCCCCAGCATTTT
15 NA TRBJ1-3 NA TRBV29-1 CSAQTIQNSGNTIYF TGCAGCGCCCAAACCATTCAGAACTCTGGAAACACCATATATTTT
15 NA TRBJ2-1 TRBD1 TRBV7-3 CASSFDRGTHNEQFF TGTGCCAGCAGCTTTGACAGGGGTACCCACAATGAGCAGTTCTTC
13 NA TRBJ2-2 TRBD2 TRBV5-5 CASSLVAGVRLFF TGTGCCAGCAGCTTGGTAGCGGGAGTAAGGCTGTTTTTT